Each of the 18 T cell receptor beta chains below was sequenced from the same sample in a study of blood T cell repertoires in COVID-19. The assay was immunoSEQ multiplex PCR, and TCRdb's table has in-frame clones only and misses some. The table has fewer than 500,000 clones, roughly 90% seen once. Specimen: peripheral blood. All receptors come from a woman aged 30 to 39 with active or convalescent COVID-19.

The chain carries TRBV4-1 and TRBJ1-2, with 9 bases matching TRBD1. The CDR3 spans 16 residues. Germline CDR1 is MGHRA and CDR2 is YSYEKL. V shed 3 bases and J 0 bases; nucleotides not matched to a gene: 5. CDR3 coding DNA: TGCGCCAGCAGCCAGGACAGGGGACTCACTAACTATGGCTACACCTTC. Translation: CASSQDRGLTNYGYTF.

The genes are TRBV9 and TRBJ2-3, with 7 positions matching TRBD2. Germline loops: CDR1 SGDLS, CDR2 YYNGEE. The CDR3 totals 16 residues. Unmatched junction bases numbered 9, after V lost 0 bases and J lost 5 bases. The CDR3 is CASSVVLGGFEDTQYF. CDR3 nucleotides: TGTGCCAGCAGCGTAGTCCTGGGAGGGTTTGAAGATACGCAGTATTTT.

The chain links TRBV5-4 to TRBJ2-5; TRBD2 aligns across 8 bases. The CDR3 consists of 15 residues. Germline V CDR1 and CDR2: SGHNT, YYREEE (reference sequence). The ends lost 4 bases at V and 4 bases at J; junction bases unmatched: 9. As DNA, the CDR3 is TGTGCCAGCAGCCCTCGGGGGGGGGTCAGAGAGACCCAGTACTTC. It yields the protein CASSPRGGVRETQYF.

The chain is built from TRBV6-1 and TRBJ1-3; D is unclear. The V gene's germline CDR1 is MNHNS and CDR2 SASEGT. V was clipped by 0 bases and J by 0 bases, with 6 bases between them. This CDR3 spans 15 amino acids. CDR3 nucleotide sequence: TGTGCCAGCAGTGAAGCCGACTACTCTGGAAACACCATATATTTT. It translates to CASSEADYSGNTIYF.

The V call is TRBV7-2, the J call TRBJ1-4, with D unclear. Germline assignment: CDR1 SGHTA and CDR2 FQGNSA. Trimming pared 1 base from V and 7 bases from J, leaving 10 bases between. This CDR3 has 14 amino acids. The CDR3 bases are TGTGCCAGCAGCTTAGTTGGAGGAGGTGAAAAACTGTTTTTT. It yields the protein CASSLVGGGEKLFF.

The V gene is TRBV28, the J gene TRBJ2-7; D remains unclear. The ends were cut back, 10 bases at V and 1 base at J, with 11 bases in the middle. CDR1 is MDHEN, CDR2 SYDVKM, per germline. The CDR3 loop spans 12 amino acids. CDR3 in DNA: TGTGCCACCATGGGCCGGTCCTACGAGCAGTACTTC. It specifies CATMGRSYEQYF.

The chain uses TRBV2 and TRBJ1-1; TRBD1 matches 11 bases. Germline lookup yields CDR1 SNHLY and CDR2 FYNNEI. With 4 bases clipped from V and 10 bases from J, the junction kept 5 bases outside the gene matches. The CDR3 is 13 amino acids. The CDR3 DNA reads as TGTGCCAGCAGTGTAGGACAGGGGGCCGCAGCTTTCTTT. Protein sequence: CASSVGQGAAAFF.

V gene TRBV30 combines with J gene TRBJ1-4; 8 nucleotides align to TRBD1. The trim removed 1 base at V and 4 bases at J, leaving 2 bases unmatched. The CDR3 loop spans 14 amino acids. Germline values: CDR1 GTSNPN, CDR2 SVGIG (reference sequence). CDR3 nucleotide sequence: TGTGCCTGGAGTGCAGGGGGCCTTAATGAAAAACTGTTTTTT. It is translated as CAWSAGGLNEKLFF.

The rearrangement links TRBV7-2 to TRBJ1-1; 7 bases match TRBD1. The CDR3 has 15 amino acids. With 5 bases clipped from V and 4 bases from J, the junction kept 10 bases outside the gene matches. Germline CDR1 and CDR2: SGHTA and FQGNSA. The DNA of the CDR3 is TGTGCCAGCAGCGTTGAAACAGGGGTCCTCACTGAAGCTTTCTTT. It translates to CASSVETGVLTEAFF.

V usage is TRBV5-6 and J usage is TRBJ1-1; a weak D match, TRBD1 (6 bases). Germline loops: CDR1 SGHDT, CDR2 YYEEEE. The CDR3 sequence is 15 residues long. The V and J ends lost 6 bases and 1 base respectively, with 16 bases between them. CDR3 region: CASNNRARGNTEAFF. DNA of the CDR3: TGTGCCAGCAATAATAGGGCCAGGGGGAACACTGAAGCTTTCTTT.

The chain joins TRBV6-2 or TRBV6-3 to TRBJ2-2, with 9 bases identical to TRBD1. From germline, CDR1 is MNHEY and CDR2 SVGEGT. The CDR3 totals 16 residues. Unmatched junction bases numbered 9, after V lost 4 bases and J lost 6 bases. The CDR3 DNA follows: TGTGCCAGCAGTTTATACCCTGACAGGGGGGCCGGGGAGCTGTTTTTT. Translation gives CASSLYPDRGAGELFF.

This clone has a handful of counts. This chain uses TRBV2 with TRBJ1-2, with D perhaps matching TRBD1 (6 bases). The V end was cut by 5 bases, the J end by 4 bases, with 20 bases between. The germline V gene has CDR1 SNHLY and CDR2 FYNNEI. The CDR3 consists of 16 residues. CDR3 amino acids: CASSPTWGAGAYGYTF. The CDR3 nucleotides read TGTGCCAGCAGTCCCACCTGGGGAGCGGGGGCCTATGGCTACACCTTC.

This sequence joins TRBV5-6 and TRBJ1-1; 12 bases agree with TRBD1. The germline gives CDR1 SGHDT, CDR2 YYEEEE. This CDR3 has 15 amino acids. J lost 4 bases, V lost 3 bases, and 4 bases had no gene match. DNA for the CDR3: TGTGCCAGCAGCTGGGACAGGGGGCGCATCACTGAAGCTTTCTTT. Encoded protein: CASSWDRGRITEAFF.

V gene TRBV10-1 combines with J gene TRBJ2-3, with a possible D match to TRBD2 (5 bases). The CDR3 covers 11 residues. Germline CDR1 WNHNN, CDR2 SYGVQD (reference sequence). Trimming removed 9 bases from V and 4 bases from J, with 8 bases in between. In nucleotides, the CDR3 is TGCGCCAGGGGGAGTGCAGATACGCAGTATTTT. It translates to CARGSADTQYF.

The CDR3 DNA reads as TGTGCCAGCAGCGACCGGGACAGTTATTCACCCCTCCACTTT. The encoded protein is CASSDRDSYSPLHF. This sequence joins TRBV7-9 and TRBJ1-6; 7 positions match TRBD1. The junction had 6 bases not matched to a gene; V was cut back by 5 bases and J by 8 bases. The CDR3 spans 14 residues. Germline V gene data show CDR1 as SEHNR and CDR2 as FQNEAQ (reference sequence).

The rearrangement links TRBV13 to TRBJ2-5; 9 positions agree with TRBD1. Trimming cost V 3 bases and J 4 bases; bases outside gene matches: 9. The CDR3 length is 16 residues. The germline V gene has CDR1 PRHDT and CDR2 FYEKMQ (reference sequence). CDR3: CASSFTRDRARETQYF. The DNA of the CDR3 is TGTGCCAGCAGCTTTACCCGGGACAGGGCTAGAGAGACCCAGTACTTC.

The chain employs TRBV7-2 and TRBJ1-2; 8 nucleotides line up with TRBD1. Germline V lookup: CDR1 SGHTA, CDR2 FQGNSA. The CDR3 extends over 16 amino acids. V was clipped by 5 bases and J by 2 bases; unmatched bases: 10. CDR3 in DNA: TGTGCCAGCAGCCCGCCGGACAGGGCTATAAACTATGGCTACACCTTC. Its translation: CASSPPDRAINYGYTF.

The chain has TRBV5-5 and TRBJ1-2; D is possibly TRBD1 (6 bases). Germline CDR1 reads SGHKS; CDR2 reads YYEKEE (reference sequence). This CDR3 has 15 residues. V was clipped by 4 bases and J by 4 bases, with 17 bases between them. The CDR3 nucleotides are TGTGCCAGCAGCGAGGATCCAGGGGTCGCCTATGGCTACACCTTC. Its translation is CASSEDPGVAYGYTF.